This entry concerns a single T cell receptor beta chain. The antigen is undetermined. This record comes from a study of T cells after yellow fever vaccination. General observations from the study: Most primary-vaccination clones reappeared after the booster (more than 95% CD4, about 90% CD8). Some clonotypes were seen in both the CD4 and the CD8 compartments. These made up a small share and likely arose from convergent recombination.

This CDR3 is built from 14 residues. J was trimmed by 10 bases and V by 4 bases; bases with no gene match: 6. CDR1 is LGHDT, CDR2 YNNKEL, per germline (reference sequence). The 5'RACE template-switching step produced TCR cDNA and added a universal primer site and UMIs. TCRdb itself ran the 5' RACE reads through MiXCR, one entry per CDR3 protein. The data show 340,000 or so distinct CDR3 sequences, under 15% seen once. The sequenced sample was CD4+ T cells sorted from PBMCs, obtained 15 days after the yellow fever booster vaccination. This sequence joins TRBV3-1 and TRBJ1-6, with 8 bases matching TRBD1. The receptor was isolated from a man aged 18 to 29 who received the YFV17D yellow fever vaccine. DNA for the CDR3: TGTGCCAGCAGCCGGACAGGGCTCTTCTCACCCCTCCACTTT. This encodes CASSRTGLFSPLHF.